Below, 29 T cell receptor beta chains from the same sample are listed, as sequenced in a study of glioma-infiltrating T cells after dendritic cell vaccination. As to time point: after dendritic cell vaccination, including at tumor progression/relapse. TCRdb's table, derived via immunoSEQ multiplex PCR, lists solely in-frame clones and lacks some. The table has approximately 48,000 clones, 89% seen once. The source was blood, collected after dendritic cell vaccination. The receptor source for this set is a human donor with glioblastoma.

This chain connects TRBV9 to TRBJ1-1, with 7 bases fitting TRBD1. V lost 2 bases, J lost 1 base, and 5 bases stayed unmatched. The CDR3 totals 15 residues. Germline CDR1 SGDLS, CDR2 YYNGEE. DNA of the CDR3: TGTGCCAGCAGCGTTACCGGGACAGCGAACACTGAAGCTTTCTTT. Protein: CASSVTGTANTEAFF.

The CDR3: CSVEGDTFSYEQYF. DNA for the CDR3: TGCAGCGTTGAAGGGGACACCTTTTCCTACGAGCAGTACTTC. This chain links TRBV29-1 with TRBJ2-7, with D perhaps TRBD1 (6 bases). Germline V CDR1 and CDR2: SQVTM, ANQGSEA. This CDR3 region has 14 residues. Trimming removed 1 base from V and 1 base from J, with 11 bases in between.

CDR3 sequence reads: CAISKDRGFQPQHF. The CDR3 nucleotides read TGTGCCATCAGCAAGGACAGGGGCTTTCAGCCCCAGCATTTT. The chain combines TRBV10-3 with TRBJ1-5; 9 bases are shared with TRBD1. Losses at the gene ends were 6 bases for V and 6 bases for J; bases not matched to a gene: 6. CDR3 length: 14 residues. Germline CDR1 and CDR2: ENHRY and SYGVKD.

Regarding this clone: The same CDR3 arises from other DNA sequences in this sample as well. The CDR3 is CAISAGYEQYF. Here the CDR3 DNA reads TGTGCCATCAGTGCGGGCTACGAGCAGTACTTC. This sequence joins TRBV10-3 and TRBJ2-7; D remains ambiguous. CDR1 is ENHRY, CDR2 SYGVKD, per germline. The CDR3 is 11 amino acids. The V gene lost 4 bases and the J gene lost 3 bases, with 4 bases spanning the gap.

CDR3 nucleotides: TGTGCCAGCACCCTACGTCCAGGGGGCTACACTGAAGCTTTCTTT. It yields the protein CASTLRPGGYTEAFF. The chain combines TRBV27 with TRBJ1-1; 8 bases line up with TRBD1. There are 15 residues in the CDR3. Germline V CDR1 and CDR2: MNHEY, SMNVEV (reference sequence). V lost 7 bases to trimming and J lost 3 bases; unmatched junction nucleotides: 10.

The chain carries TRBV18 and TRBJ1-5; 7 nucleotides match TRBD1. The V segment lost 7 bases and the J segment 4 bases; nucleotides outside the gene matches: 7. This CDR3 region has 14 residues. Per the germline V gene, CDR1 is KGHSH and CDR2 is LQKENI. In DNA form, the CDR3 reads TGTGCCAGCTGGACCGGGACAGCTAATCAGCCCCAGCATTTT. This translates into CASWTGTANQPQHF. The full variable domain, its missing parts supplied by reference TRBV18 and TRBJ1-5, is NAGVMQNPRHLVRRRGQEARLRCSPMKGHSHVYWYRQLPEEGLKFMVYLQKENIIDESGMPKERFSAEFPKEGPSILRIQQVVRGDSAAYFCASWTGTANQPQHFGDGTRLSIL.

In this sample, this clone turned up once. Other DNA sequences of this sample code for an identical CDR3. The chain uses TRBV19 and TRBJ2-1; 8 bases are a match to TRBD1. The V gene end was trimmed by 1 base and the J gene end by 1 base; junction bases not matched to a gene: 0. The CDR3 totals 15 residues. Germline CDR1 and CDR2: LNHDA and SQIVND (reference sequence). The CDR3 sequence is CASSIGQGSYNEQFF. The CDR3 coding sequence is TGTGCCAGTAGTATAGGACAGGGGTCCTACAATGAGCAGTTCTTC.

The rearrangement joins TRBV5-1 to TRBJ2-3; D unclear. The CDR3 spans 13 residues. CDR1 and CDR2 (germline): SGHRS, YFSETQ. V shed 3 bases and J shed 4 bases, with 9 bases lying between them. The CDR3 loop is CASSSLRADTQYF. The CDR3 DNA sequence: TGCGCCAGCAGCTCGCTCCGAGCAGATACGCAGTATTTT. Full variable domain (remainder filled in from reference TRBV5-1 and TRBJ2-3): KAGVTQTPRYLIKTRGQQVTLSCSPISGHRSVSWYQQTPGQGLQFLFEYFSETQRNKGNFPGRFSGRQFSNSRSEMNVSTLELGDSALYLCASSSLRADTQYFGPGTRLTVL.

This chain joins TRBV10-3 and TRBJ2-2, with TRBD2 identical over 8 bases. Germline loops: CDR1 ENHRY, CDR2 SYGVKD. CDR3 length equals 14 residues. The junction had 9 bases not matched to a gene; V was cut back by 8 bases and J by 7 bases. In nucleotides, the CDR3 is TGTGCCATCCGAAGCGGGAGAGGCGACGGGGAGCTGTTTTTT. Its translation: CAIRSGRGDGELFF.

V is TRBV18 and J is TRBJ1-3; 10 bases agree with TRBD1. V was clipped by 3 bases and J by 0 bases; unmatched bases: 2. The CDR3 is made up of 16 amino acids. Germline CDR1 KGHSH, CDR2 LQKENI. Written as DNA, the CDR3 is TGTGCCAGCTCACCGTGGACAGGGGGCTCTGGAAACACCATATATTTT. This codes for CASSPWTGGSGNTIYF. Full variable domain (outside the CDR3, taken from reference TRBV18 and TRBJ1-3): NAGVMQNPRHLVRRRGQEARLRCSPMKGHSHVYWYRQLPEEGLKFMVYLQKENIIDESGMPKERFSAEFPKEGPSILRIQQVVRGDSAAYFCASSPWTGGSGNTIYFGEGSWLTVV.

This rearrangement joins TRBV30 to TRBJ1-5, with D perhaps matching TRBD1 (5 bases). CDR3 length equals 13 residues. Deletions cut 2 bases from V and 4 bases from J, with 9 bases between. Germline CDR1 is GTSNPN and CDR2 is SVGIG (reference sequence). DNA for the CDR3: TGTGCCTGGAGTTGGGCAGGGAATCAGCCCCAGCATTTT. Translated: CAWSWAGNQPQHF.

V gene TRBV5-8 combines with J gene TRBJ2-1; TRBD1 matches at 9 bases. Germline V gene data show CDR1 as SGHTS and CDR2 as YDEGEE. This CDR3 region has 15 residues. J gave up 5 bases and V 3 bases, and 6 bases lay outside the gene matches. CDR3: CASSYAGTGNNEQFF. DNA for the CDR3: TGTGCCAGCAGCTACGCCGGGACAGGGAACAATGAGCAGTTCTTC. The variable domain in full, completed from reference TRBV5-8 and TRBJ2-1, reads EAGVTQSPTHLIKTRGQQATLRCSPISGHTSVYWYQQALGLGLQFLLWYDEGEERNRGNFPPRFSGRQFPNYSSELNVNALELEDSALYLCASSYAGTGNNEQFFGPGTRLTVL.

This sequence joins TRBV6-1 and TRBJ1-2; TRBD1 matches at 10 bases. V shed 1 base and J 4 bases; nucleotides not matched to a gene: 3. Germline CDR1 is MNHNS and CDR2 is SASEGT. CDR3 length: 15 amino acids. Here the CDR3 DNA reads TGTGCCAGCAGTGAAGGGACAGGGGGTGTCTATGGCTACACCTTC. Translated, it gives CASSEGTGGVYGYTF.

The rearrangement uses TRBV27 and TRBJ2-5; 10 bases are shared with TRBD1. With the DNA end fitting TRBJ2-7 better, the J assignment may be wrong. CDR1 is MNHEY, CDR2 SMNVEV, per germline (reference sequence). There are 15 residues in the CDR3. The CDR3 reads CASSLRTGGYYEQYF. The CDR3 DNA is TGTGCCAGCAGTCTGAGGACAGGGGGATACTACGAGCAGTACTTC.

This rearrangement joins TRBV7-3 to TRBJ2-1; D is perhaps TRBD2 (8 bases). Germline CDR1 SGHTA, CDR2 FQGTGA. The CDR3 has 14 residues. With 5 bases removed from V and 8 bases from J, the gap between germline ends came to 16 bases. The CDR3 DNA reads TGTGCCAGCAGCCTAGCGGGCCAGGGGGATGAGCAGTTCTTC. This gives the protein CASSLAGQGDEQFF.

The chain links TRBV10-3 to TRBJ2-7, with a tentative D call TRBD1 (6 bases). Per germline, CDR1 ENHRY and CDR2 SYGVKD. V lost 3 bases and J lost 3, with 12 bases in between. There are 14 residues in the CDR3. The DNA of the CDR3 is TGTGCCATCAGTGATTCAGGGGCTGACTACGAGCAGTACTTC. Translated, it gives CAISDSGADYEQYF.

This clone appeared a few times. V is TRBV19 and J is TRBJ2-6; 9 bases agree with TRBD1. Germline CDR1 LNHDA, CDR2 SQIVND (reference sequence). The J segment lost 0 bases and the V segment lost 10 bases, leaving 16 bases of the junction unmatched. The CDR3 has 19 residues. CDR3 in amino acids: CATTQYGTGSYSGANVLTF. DNA of the CDR3: TGTGCCACCACCCAGTACGGGACAGGGAGTTACTCTGGGGCCAACGTCCTGACTTTC.

V gene TRBV7-9 combines with J gene TRBJ2-5, with 8 nucleotides matching TRBD2. The germline V gene encodes CDR1 SEHNR and CDR2 FQNEAQ (reference sequence). The trim removed 5 bases at V and 7 bases at J, leaving 15 bases unmatched. The CDR3 length is 16 residues. The CDR3 spells CASSLTSGTRFGTQYF. The DNA of the CDR3 is TGTGCCAGCAGCCTGACTTCCGGGACTAGATTTGGGACCCAGTACTTC.

The V call is TRBV10-3, the J call TRBJ2-1, with 16 bases aligning to TRBD2. Per the germline V gene, CDR1 is ENHRY and CDR2 is SYGVKD. The CDR3 totals 15 residues. V lost 7 bases and J lost 7; bases outside the gene matches: 4. This CDR3 reads CAIKGTSGRVNEQFF. The CDR3 nucleotides read TGTGCCATCAAAGGGACTAGCGGGAGGGTAAATGAGCAGTTCTTC.

The V and J genes are TRBV11-2 and TRBJ2-1; TRBD2 matches 8 bases. In germline, CDR1 is SGHAT, CDR2 FQNNGV. Trimming cost V 5 bases and J 2 bases; bases outside gene matches: 8. This CDR3 is built from 16 residues. CDR3 amino acids: CASSPSTSVAYNEQFF. The CDR3 region has the DNA TGTGCCAGCAGCCCATCGACTAGCGTTGCCTACAATGAGCAGTTCTTC.

This chain connects TRBV30 to TRBJ1-1, with no clear D. The CDR3 runs 11 residues. The germline gives CDR1 GTSNPN, CDR2 SVGIG (reference sequence). With 0 bases removed from V and 7 bases from J, the gap between germline ends came to 6 bases. The CDR3: CAWSVQSEAFF. The CDR3 nucleotides read TGTGCCTGGAGTGTACAAAGTGAAGCTTTCTTT. Full variable domain (outside the CDR3, taken from reference TRBV30 and TRBJ1-1): SQTIHQWPATLVQPVGSPLSLECTVEGTSNPNLYWYRQAAGRGLQLLFYSVGIGQISSEVPQNLSASRPQDRQFILSSKKLLLSDSGFYLCAWSVQSEAFFGQGTRLTVV.

A single count supports this clone. The rearrangement uses TRBV19 and TRBJ1-4; TRBD1 aligns across 7 bases. This CDR3 is 18 amino acids long. The V gene end was trimmed by 4 bases and the J gene end by 0 bases; junction bases not matched to a gene: 11. CDR1 is LNHDA, CDR2 SQIVND, per germline (reference sequence). CDR3 in DNA: TGTGCCAGTAGTAGGCGACAGGGTTATGGTACAACTAATGAAAAACTGTTTTTT. It translates to CASSRRQGYGTTNEKLFF.

V usage is TRBV7-2 and J usage is TRBJ1-1; D is unclear. Germline CDR1 and CDR2: SGHTA and FQGNSA. Between the trimmed V and J ends, which lost 1 base and 8 bases, there was a span of 11 bases. CDR3 length: 13 residues. CDR3 DNA sequence: TGTGCCAGCAGCTTAGACACTAGGAGAGAAGCTTTCTTT. Translation: CASSLDTRREAFF.

The V and J genes are TRBV18 and TRBJ2-3, with unresolved D. CDR1 is KGHSH, CDR2 LQKENI, per germline. V lost 7 bases, J lost 2 bases, and 10 bases lay in between. CDR3 size: 13 residues. DNA for the CDR3: TGTGCCAGCTTGCCTGAGGCCACAGATACGCAGTATTTT. This codes for CASLPEATDTQYF. Variable domain in full (rest from reference TRBV18 and TRBJ2-3): NAGVMQNPRHLVRRRGQEARLRCSPMKGHSHVYWYRQLPEEGLKFMVYLQKENIIDESGMPKERFSAEFPKEGPSILRIQQVVRGDSAAYFCASLPEATDTQYFGPGTRLTVL.

The chain employs TRBV10-3 and TRBJ1-5; D call uncertain. Germline V gene sequence: CDR1 ENHRY, CDR2 SYGVKD. The ends were cut back, 4 bases at V and 4 bases at J, with 5 bases in the middle. CDR3 length: 12 residues. The chain's CDR3 is CAISASNQPQHF. CDR3 nucleotides: TGTGCCATCAGTGCCTCGAATCAGCCCCAGCATTTT.

The gene calls are TRBV5-1 and TRBJ1-4; 7 bases agree with TRBD1. With 0 bases clipped from V and 8 bases from J, the junction kept 7 bases outside the gene matches. CDR3 length equals 15 residues. Germline V gene sequence: CDR1 SGHRS, CDR2 YFSETQ. DNA for the CDR3: TGCGCCAGCAGCTTGGGGACAGGCCGAACGGAAAAACTGTTTTTT. This gives the protein CASSLGTGRTEKLFF.

The chain uses TRBV19 and TRBJ2-5; 9 bases map to TRBD1. CDR1 is LNHDA and CDR2 is SQIVND in the germline V gene (reference sequence). The CDR3 covers 16 residues. V dropped 3 bases and J dropped 6; count of bases not matched to a gene: 11. The CDR3 DNA reads TGTGCCAGTAGTATCCCCTCGGACAGGGGTCGGAAGACCCAGTACTTC. Residues: CASSIPSDRGRKTQYF. Full variable domain (outside the CDR3, taken from reference TRBV19 and TRBJ2-5): DGGITQSPKYLFRKEGQNVTLSCEQNLNHDAMYWYRQDPGQGLRLIYYSQIVNDFQKGDIAEGYSVSREKKESFPLTVTSAQKNPTAFYLCASSIPSDRGRKTQYFGPGTRLLVL.

This chain uses TRBV7-2 with TRBJ1-2; 7 bases line up with TRBD1. This CDR3 has 15 residues. The germline CDR1 and CDR2 sequences are SGHTA and FQGNSA. The trim removed 6 bases at V and 6 bases at J, leaving 13 bases unmatched. The DNA for the CDR3 is TGTGCCAGCAGTTTCGCGATCGGCAGGGGGGATGGCTACACCTTC. Translated: CASSFAIGRGDGYTF. Full variable domain (outside the CDR3, taken from reference TRBV7-2 and TRBJ1-2): GAGVSQSPSNKVTEKGKDVELRCDPISGHTALYWYRQSLGQGLEFLIYFQGNSAPDKSGLPSDRFSAERTGGSVSTLTIQRTQQEDSAVYLCASSFAIGRGDGYTFGSGTRLTVV.

The J gene is TRBJ1-2, the V gene TRBV14, with D possibly TRBD1 on 5 matching bases. This CDR3 has 14 amino acids. The germline CDR1 and CDR2 sequences are SGHDN and FVKESK. V lost 4 bases and J 4 bases, leaving 13 bases between the germline ends. DNA for the CDR3: TGTGCCAGCAGCCCGATAGGGGCGCGCTATGGCTACACCTTC. This codes for CASSPIGARYGYTF.